This is a list of T cell receptor beta chains from one sample in a study of blood T cell repertoires in COVID-19. Generated by immunoSEQ multiplex PCR, the TCRdb table keeps only in-frame clones and is missing some. The sample includes roughly 90,000 clones, about nine tenths of them seen just once. The sequencing sample was made of peripheral blood. These receptors were obtained from a human donor with active COVID-19. The donor label of this sample is uncertain. Both conserved end residues are part of each CDR3. D genes are given only for firm matches. Clone size is given for some rows only: seen once, a few or many times, or a class if the clone is expanded.

V gene,J gene,D gene,clone size,CDR3 protein,CDR3 DNA
TRBV24-1,TRBJ2-7,TRBD1,.,CATTQGDRGPYEQYF,TGTGCCACCACCCAAGGGGACAGGGGCCCCTACGAGCAGTACTTC
TRBV18,TRBJ2-3,TRBD2,.,CASSPTGGGRGSDTQYF,TGTGCCAGCTCACCAACCGGGGGGGGGCGAGGATCAGATACGCAGTATTTT
TRBV4-3,TRBJ2-6,.,.,CASSQDLRGSGANVLTF,TGCGCCAGCAGCCAAGATCTTCGGGGCTCTGGGGCCAACGTCCTGACTTTC
TRBV7-2,TRBJ1-3,TRBD1,.,CASSLGITGTGVGNTIYF,TGTGCCAGCAGCTTAGGGATTACCGGGACAGGAGTAGGAAACACCATATATTTT
TRBV7-2,TRBJ2-1,TRBD2,.,CASSLVPLSGGSVYNEQFF,TGTGCCAGCAGCTTAGTCCCCCTTAGCGGGGGGTCTGTCTACAATGAGCAGTTCTTC
TRBV6-1,TRBJ2-7,TRBD2,once,CASSEAIRGGRNYEQYF,TGTGCCAGCAGTGAAGCTATTCGGGGGGGGAGGAACTACGAGCAGTACTTC
TRBV28,TRBJ2-1,.,.,CASSFGGPFEQFF,TGTGCCAGCAGTTTCGGGGGGCCCTTTGAGCAGTTCTTC
TRBV4-1,TRBJ1-1,TRBD1,.,CASSPHGLQGVLNTEAFF,TGCGCCAGCAGCCCTCATGGATTACAGGGGGTTTTGAACACTGAAGCTTTCTTT
TRBV6-5,TRBJ1-2,TRBD1,.,CASSAGGSGGYTF,TGTGCCAGCAGCGCAGGGGGGTCGGGAGGCTACACCTTC
TRBV5-1,TRBJ1-2,TRBD1,.,CASSSTGGGGYTF,TGCGCCAGCAGCTCCACAGGGGGAGGTGGCTACACCTTC
TRBV9,TRBJ2-3,.,.,CASSGGVLADTQYF,TGTGCCAGCAGCGGCGGGGTCCTCGCAGATACGCAGTATTTT
TRBV3-1/TRBV3-2,TRBJ1-6,.,.,CASSPRDWKNSPLHF,TGTGCCAGCAGCCCGAGGGACTGGAAGAATTCACCCCTCCACTTT
TRBV7-9,TRBJ2-7,TRBD1,few,CASSPADRGLDEQYF,TGTGCCAGCAGCCCTGCGGACAGGGGGCTGGACGAGCAGTACTTC